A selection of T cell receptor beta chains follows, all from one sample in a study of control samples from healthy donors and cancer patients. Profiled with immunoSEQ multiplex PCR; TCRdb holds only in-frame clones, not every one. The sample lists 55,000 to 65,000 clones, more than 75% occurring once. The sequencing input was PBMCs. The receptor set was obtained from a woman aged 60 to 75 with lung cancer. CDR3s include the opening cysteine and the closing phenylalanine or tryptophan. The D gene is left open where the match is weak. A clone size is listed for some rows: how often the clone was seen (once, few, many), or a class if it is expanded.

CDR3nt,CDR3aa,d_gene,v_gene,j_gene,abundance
TGTGCCAGCAGGACCGATCCTGAAAAACTGTTTTTT,CASRTDPEKLFF,NA,TRBV2,TRBJ1-4,NA
TGCGCCAGCAGCTTGGCCGGGGCAGACTCTGGAAACACCATATATTTT,CASSLAGADSGNTIYF,NA,TRBV5-1,TRBJ1-3,NA
TGTACCAGTAGTATCACCGGGACAGGGGCAGCTGAAGCTTTCTTT,CTSSITGTGAAEAFF,TRBD1,TRBV19,TRBJ1-1,NA
TGTGCCAGCAGTTTGGGCGAGGGGCAGGCCCAGTACTTC,CASSLGEGQAQYF,NA,TRBV12-3/TRBV12-4,TRBJ2-5,NA
TGCGCCAGCAGCCAAGATCAGGGGTGGTACGGGCTTAGCTATGGCTACACCTTC,CASSQDQGWYGLSYGYTF,NA,TRBV4-1,TRBJ1-2,NA
TGTGCCAGCAGTATGGGTGCAGCGGGAGGGGGAGATACGCAGTATTTT,CASSMGAAGGGDTQYF,TRBD2,TRBV2,TRBJ2-3,once
TGTGCCAGCTCACCGACAAGCGACAGGGCGGCCGGGGAGCTGTTTTTT,CASSPTSDRAAGELFF,TRBD1,TRBV18,TRBJ2-2,NA
TGCGCCAGCAGCTTGGCCTGGCTGGGGTCACCCCTCCACTTT,CASSLAWLGSPLHF,NA,TRBV5-1,TRBJ1-6,NA
TGTGCCAGCAGTGTCTCTACCCCGGACTACGAGCAGTACTTC,CASSVSTPDYEQYF,NA,TRBV2,TRBJ2-7,NA
TGTGCCAGTTCGGCGGTAAGGCATGAGCAGTTCTTC,CASSAVRHEQFF,NA,TRBV19,TRBJ2-1,NA
TGTGCCAGCAGCTTGGTAGGACGAAGCGGGAGCGGGAATGAGCAGTTCTTC,CASSLVGRSGSGNEQFF,TRBD2,TRBV5-4,TRBJ2-1,NA
TGTGCCAGCAAAAGGGACAGGGGAGACTATGGCTACACCTTC,CASKRDRGDYGYTF,TRBD1,TRBV18,TRBJ1-2,NA
TGCGCCAGCGGACTAGCGGGAGACAATGAGCAGTTCTTC,CASGLAGDNEQFF,TRBD2,TRBV4-1,TRBJ2-1,NA
TGTGCCAGTAGGAAAGGGGACAGGGGTCGGAATGGCTACACCTTC,CASRKGDRGRNGYTF,TRBD1,TRBV19,TRBJ1-2,NA
TGCGCCAGCAGCTTAATTACAGGGGCCACTGAAGCTTTCTTT,CASSLITGATEAFF,TRBD1,TRBV5-1,TRBJ1-1,once
TGCGCCAGCAGTGAGTCGTTGGCAGGGGTACACACCTTC,CASSESLAGVHTF,NA,TRBV10-1,TRBJ1-2,NA
TGTGCCAGTAGTACGGGGACGAATCAGCCCCAGCATTTT,CASSTGTNQPQHF,NA,TRBV19,TRBJ1-5,NA
TGTGCCAGCAGCTCCTTGGTACAGGGAATTTTCGATGAGCAGTTCTTC,CASSSLVQGIFDEQFF,NA,TRBV6-2/TRBV6-3,TRBJ2-1,NA
TGCGCCAGCAGCCAAGAAACTAGCGGGGCGGTCCACGAGCAGTACTTC,CASSQETSGAVHEQYF,TRBD2,TRBV4-1,TRBJ2-7,NA
TGTGCCACCAGTGGTACCGGGAAAAACATTCAGTACTTC,CATSGTGKNIQYF,NA,TRBV24-1,TRBJ2-4,NA
TGTGCCAGCAGCTCAGGACAGGGAGGCCAAGAGACCCAGTACTTC,CASSSGQGGQETQYF,TRBD1,TRBV5-5,TRBJ2-5,NA
TGCGCCAGCAGCTTGTTCCTCCAGGGGAACACTGAAGCTTTCTTT,CASSLFLQGNTEAFF,NA,TRBV5-1,TRBJ1-1,NA
TGCGCCAGCAGCCACGATCCTCTCAGGGGAGGGGTGCCCCTCCACTTT,CASSHDPLRGGVPLHF,NA,TRBV4-1,TRBJ1-6,NA
TGTGCCAGCAGCCCGGACAGGAACTATGGCTACACCTTC,CASSPDRNYGYTF,TRBD1,TRBV7-2,TRBJ1-2,once
TGTGCCAGCAGTCTGGGACAGGGGGCAGATACGCAGTATTTT,CASSLGQGADTQYF,TRBD1,TRBV27,TRBJ2-3,once
TGTGCCAGCAGCAAAGGAGGGCTCGCGGGGGGTCGGCAAGAGACCCAGTACTTC,CASSKGGLAGGRQETQYF,TRBD2,TRBV5-5,TRBJ2-5,NA
TGTGCCAGCTCGCCGACGGCTAACACTGAAGCTTTCTTT,CASSPTANTEAFF,NA,TRBV18,TRBJ1-1,NA
TGTGCCATCAGTGAGTCATTACTAGGTGAGCAGTTCTTC,CAISESLLGEQFF,NA,TRBV10-3,TRBJ2-1,NA
TGTGCCAGTTACGACAGGGGGCTTAACTATGGCTACACCTTC,CASYDRGLNYGYTF,TRBD1,TRBV19,TRBJ1-2,NA
TGTGCCTGGAGTGATTTAGGGGGCAGCTACGAGCAGTACTTC,CAWSDLGGSYEQYF,TRBD1,TRBV30,TRBJ2-7,NA
TGTGCCACCACGGGGCGGGGAACTGTAGACAATGAGCAGTTCTTC,CATTGRGTVDNEQFF,NA,TRBV5-4,TRBJ2-1,few
TGTGCCACCATGTTTCAACAGTTTGAAGCTTTCTTT,CATMFQQFEAFF,NA,TRBV10-3,TRBJ1-1,NA
TGTGCCACCAGCGCCCGACCACACACAGATACGCAGTATTTT,CATSARPHTDTQYF,NA,TRBV15,TRBJ2-3,NA
TGTGCCATCCCCTCCAGGGGGCCGAATTCACCCCTCCACTTT,CAIPSRGPNSPLHF,TRBD1,TRBV7-9,TRBJ1-6,NA
TGTGCCAGCAGCCTAATGGGAGGGGGGGAGACCCAGTACTTC,CASSLMGGGETQYF,NA,TRBV7-8,TRBJ2-5,NA
TGTGCCACCAGCAGAGATGTTGGGGGGGCCCAAGAGACCCAGTACTTC,CATSRDVGGAQETQYF,NA,TRBV15,TRBJ2-5,once
TGTGCCAGCAGTAATTATCAGCCCCAGCATTTT,CASSNYQPQHF,NA,TRBV6-5,TRBJ1-5,NA
TGTGCCAGCAGCACCGGGACAGACTATCAGCCCCAGCATTTT,CASSTGTDYQPQHF,TRBD1,TRBV5-4,TRBJ1-5,NA
TGTGCCAGCAGTCCCCCCGCTTCACCCCTCCACTTT,CASSPPASPLHF,NA,TRBV28,TRBJ1-6,NA
TGTGCCAGCAGCCAGATAGGACCGGGGGGCGGTGAGCAGTTCTTC,CASSQIGPGGGEQFF,NA,TRBV3-1/TRBV3-2,TRBJ2-1,NA
TGTGCCAGCAGCTCGAGGACAGGGGGCAACTATGGCTACACCTTC,CASSSRTGGNYGYTF,TRBD1,TRBV11-2,TRBJ1-2,NA
TGTGCCAGCAGTTTATACAGCTACTATGGCTACACCTTC,CASSLYSYYGYTF,NA,TRBV27,TRBJ1-2,NA
TGTGCCATCAGTGAAGGACAGGGCTTCGGGAATGAGCAGTTCTTC,CAISEGQGFGNEQFF,TRBD1,TRBV10-3,TRBJ2-1,NA
TGCGCCAGCAGCTCTATAGTACAGGGGGCGACTGAAGCTTTCTTT,CASSSIVQGATEAFF,TRBD1,TRBV5-1,TRBJ1-1,NA
TGTGCCAGCAGCTTTGGCGGGCAGGGAATAGATACGCAGTATTTT,CASSFGGQGIDTQYF,NA,TRBV5-6,TRBJ2-3,NA
TGTGCCAGCAGCCTGAGGGGGAGATATGGCTACACCTTC,CASSLRGRYGYTF,NA,TRBV7-8,TRBJ1-2,NA
TGTGCCAGCAGCCTCGCATCGAAAAGCTCTGGAAACACCATATATTTT,CASSLASKSSGNTIYF,NA,TRBV5-4,TRBJ1-3,NA
TGTGCCAGTAGTATACTAGCGGGCCCCAATGAGCAGTTCTTC,CASSILAGPNEQFF,TRBD2,TRBV19,TRBJ2-1,NA
TGCAGCGTCGGCTCCTATAATTCACCCCTCCACTTT,CSVGSYNSPLHF,NA,TRBV29-1,TRBJ1-6,NA
TGTGCCAGCAGCTTATGGACAGGGAGGACAGATACGCAGTATTTT,CASSLWTGRTDTQYF,TRBD1,TRBV7-9,TRBJ2-3,NA
TGCGCCAGCAGCTGGGGGGGATACGATGAGCAGTTCTTC,CASSWGGYDEQFF,TRBD2,TRBV5-1,TRBJ2-1,NA
TGTGCCAGCAGCCCCGGACAGGGAGTAAATTCACCCCTCCACTTT,CASSPGQGVNSPLHF,TRBD1,TRBV9,TRBJ1-6,NA
TGTGCCAGCTCACTGGGGGCCTACGAGCAGTACTTC,CASSLGAYEQYF,NA,TRBV18,TRBJ2-7,NA
TGCGCCAGTTCCCTCTCCGGCGGAGGACGAGATGTACCCAAAAACATTCAGTACTTC,CASSLSGGGRDVPKNIQYF,NA,TRBV5-1,TRBJ2-4,NA
TGTGCCAGCAGAGGACAGGGTCCTAATCAGCCCCAGCATTTT,CASRGQGPNQPQHF,TRBD1,TRBV6-5,TRBJ1-5,NA
TGTGCCAGCAGCTCCCTAAGGGGGCAGGGGGCCACTGAAGCTTTCTTT,CASSSLRGQGATEAFF,TRBD1,TRBV3-1/TRBV3-2,TRBJ1-1,NA
TGTGCCAGCAGCTCTCCTTCCCCGGACGAGCAGTACTTC,CASSSPSPDEQYF,NA,TRBV5-6,TRBJ2-7,once